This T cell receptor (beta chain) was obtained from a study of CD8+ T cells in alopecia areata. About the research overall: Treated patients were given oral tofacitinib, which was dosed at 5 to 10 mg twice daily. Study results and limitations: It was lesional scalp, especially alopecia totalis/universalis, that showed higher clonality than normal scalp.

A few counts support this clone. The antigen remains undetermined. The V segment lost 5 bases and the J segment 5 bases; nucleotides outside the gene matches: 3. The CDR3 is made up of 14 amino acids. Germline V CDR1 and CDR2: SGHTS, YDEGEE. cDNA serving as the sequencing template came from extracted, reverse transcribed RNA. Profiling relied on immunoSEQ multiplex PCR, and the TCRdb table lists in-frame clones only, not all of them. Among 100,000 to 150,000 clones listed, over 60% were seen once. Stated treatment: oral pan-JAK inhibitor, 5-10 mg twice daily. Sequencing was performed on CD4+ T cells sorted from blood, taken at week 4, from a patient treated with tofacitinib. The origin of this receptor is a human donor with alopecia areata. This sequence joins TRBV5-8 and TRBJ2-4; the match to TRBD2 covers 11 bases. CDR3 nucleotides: TGTGCCAGCAGAATAGCGGGAGGGGAAAACATTCAGTACTTC. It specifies CASRIAGGENIQYF. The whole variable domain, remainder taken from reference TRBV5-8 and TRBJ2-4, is EAGVTQSPTHLIKTRGQQATLRCSPISGHTSVYWYQQALGLGLQFLLWYDEGEERNRGNFPPRFSGRQFPNYSSELNVNALELEDSALYLCASRIAGGENIQYFGAGTRLSVL.